This T cell receptor beta chain was observed in a study of fetal regulatory T cell absence and autoimmunity (dated by TCRdb to 2017 to 2019). Regarding the complete study: Autoimmunity of the exocrine pancreas was seen in the IPEX patients even though clinical diabetes was absent.

Based on the germline V gene, the CDR1 and CDR2 sequences are SGHRS and YFSETQ. The CDR3 sequence holds 15 residues, the cysteine and phenylalanine included. Only the CDR3 DNA stays, 45 bases, in frame from base 1. The germline V and J ends show losses of 1 base and 3 bases respectively, and no gene match explains 3 bases of the junction. Amplification and barcoding of TCRbeta CDR3 regions were carried out by two-step multiplex PCR on the immunoSEQ human TCRbeta survey platform. Libraries were sequenced on Illumina instruments, and IgH from the same samples was sequenced in parallel. In the authors' own workflow: To remove PCR and sequencing errors, raw reads were filtered against IMGT V, D, J definitions and grouped with a nearest-neighbor algorithm. A clone was defined by an identical nucleotide sequence, and differential abundance between tissues was tested with a Fisher exact test for each clone at a pFDR threshold of p<0.01. Clones whose frequencies were too low for statistical inference were excluded by a minimum inclusion filter of 10 in either sample. The immunoSEQ Analyzer was used for pairwise clonal comparisons, and IMGT tools were used to assess gene family usage. Sourced from immuneACCESS, this table was stored by TCRdb with only in-frame sequences that have V and J called. A share of the clones is absent; for the studies checked, an unresolved V gene accounts for under half, and the remainder has no known explanation. Clone size and V and J calls were adopted from that table, with D and trimming inferred from the DNA. The sample table shows about 46,000 clones, and about 80% are seen once. Clones ranked in the top ten supply 0.35% to 0.45% of the sample.

The DNeasy Blood and Tissue Kit was used to extract roughly 2-3.4 ug of genomic DNA from umbilical cord blood or frozen pancreas. About this clone: What this receptor recognizes is not known. No much larger clone is present one base from it, and per-base qualities are unavailable.

Results the study describes overall, beyond this receptor: The oligoclonal enrichment was interpreted as support for antigen-driven autoimmunity occurring in the pancreas before birth in IPEX syndrome. The TCR compartment showed significant oligoclonal enrichment in pancreas versus cord blood, with some top clones over 85-fold enriched. Cord blood and pancreas had broadly similar TRB gene family usage, resembling published neonatal and adult repertoires.

This receptor was taken from a newborn boy with IPEX syndrome. Sequencing used cord blood. The chain is assembled from TRBV5-1 and TRBJ2-1; TRBD1 agrees with 8 junctional bases. The CDR3 protein sequence reads: CASSLSQGGYNEQFF. The base sequence is TGCGCCAGCAGCTTGTCACAGGGGGGCTACAATGAGCAGTTCTTC.